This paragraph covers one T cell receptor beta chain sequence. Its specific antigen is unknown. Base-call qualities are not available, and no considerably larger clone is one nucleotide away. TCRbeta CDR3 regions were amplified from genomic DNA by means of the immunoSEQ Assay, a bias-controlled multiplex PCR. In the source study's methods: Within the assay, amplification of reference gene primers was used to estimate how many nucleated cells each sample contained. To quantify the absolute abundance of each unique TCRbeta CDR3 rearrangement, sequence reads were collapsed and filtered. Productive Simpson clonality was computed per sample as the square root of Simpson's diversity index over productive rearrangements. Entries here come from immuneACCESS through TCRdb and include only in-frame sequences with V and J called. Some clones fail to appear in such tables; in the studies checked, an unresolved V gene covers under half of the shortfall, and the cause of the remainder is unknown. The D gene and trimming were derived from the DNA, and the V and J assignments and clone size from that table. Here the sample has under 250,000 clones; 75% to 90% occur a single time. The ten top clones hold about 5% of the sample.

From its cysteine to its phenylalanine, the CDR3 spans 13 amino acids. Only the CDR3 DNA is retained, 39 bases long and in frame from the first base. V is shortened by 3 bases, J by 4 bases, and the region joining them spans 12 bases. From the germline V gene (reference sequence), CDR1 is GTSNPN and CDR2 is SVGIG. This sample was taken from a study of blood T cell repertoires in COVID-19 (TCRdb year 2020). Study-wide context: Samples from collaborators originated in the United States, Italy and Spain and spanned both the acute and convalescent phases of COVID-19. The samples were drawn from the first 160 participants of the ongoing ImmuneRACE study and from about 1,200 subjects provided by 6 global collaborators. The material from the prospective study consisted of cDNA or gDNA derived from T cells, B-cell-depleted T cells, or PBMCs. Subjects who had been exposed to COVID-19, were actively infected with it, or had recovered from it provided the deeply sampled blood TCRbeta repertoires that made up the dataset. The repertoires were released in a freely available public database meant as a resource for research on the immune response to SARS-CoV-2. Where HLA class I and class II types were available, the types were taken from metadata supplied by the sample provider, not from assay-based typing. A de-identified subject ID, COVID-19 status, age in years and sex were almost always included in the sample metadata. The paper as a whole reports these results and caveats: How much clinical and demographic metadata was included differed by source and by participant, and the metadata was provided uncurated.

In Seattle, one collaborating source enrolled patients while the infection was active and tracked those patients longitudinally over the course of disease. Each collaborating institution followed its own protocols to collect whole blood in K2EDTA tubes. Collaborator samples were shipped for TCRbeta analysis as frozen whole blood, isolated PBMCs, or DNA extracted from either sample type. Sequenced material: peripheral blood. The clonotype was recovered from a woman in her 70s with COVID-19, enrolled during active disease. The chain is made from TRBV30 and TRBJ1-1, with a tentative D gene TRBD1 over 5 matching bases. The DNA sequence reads TGTGCCTGGAGCCGGCAGGGCGGCACTGAAGCTTTCTTT. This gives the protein CAWSRQGGTEAFF.